This T cell receptor (beta chain) is drawn from a study of cytomegalovirus exposure and HLA in healthy donors. The CDR3 covers 14 residues. Looked up from germline, CDR1 is SGHTA and CDR2 is FQGNSA. The V end lost 3 bases, the J end lost 2 bases, and 9 bases lay between the germline ends. Use of 60 Vbeta and 13 Jbeta primers characterized the PCR. The assay was immunoSEQ multiplex PCR, and TCRdb's table has in-frame clones only and misses some. Among 150,000 or so clones listed, 70% to 90% were seen once. The gene calls are TRBV7-2 and TRBJ2-3; tentative D call: TRBD2 (6 bases). This clonotype originated in a man between 18 and 35 years old in good health and CMV-seropositive. Sequenced sample: PBMCs. The CDR3: CASSFSGSTDTQYF. CDR3 in DNA: TGTGCCAGCAGCTTTAGCGGCTCCACAGATACGCAGTATTTT.